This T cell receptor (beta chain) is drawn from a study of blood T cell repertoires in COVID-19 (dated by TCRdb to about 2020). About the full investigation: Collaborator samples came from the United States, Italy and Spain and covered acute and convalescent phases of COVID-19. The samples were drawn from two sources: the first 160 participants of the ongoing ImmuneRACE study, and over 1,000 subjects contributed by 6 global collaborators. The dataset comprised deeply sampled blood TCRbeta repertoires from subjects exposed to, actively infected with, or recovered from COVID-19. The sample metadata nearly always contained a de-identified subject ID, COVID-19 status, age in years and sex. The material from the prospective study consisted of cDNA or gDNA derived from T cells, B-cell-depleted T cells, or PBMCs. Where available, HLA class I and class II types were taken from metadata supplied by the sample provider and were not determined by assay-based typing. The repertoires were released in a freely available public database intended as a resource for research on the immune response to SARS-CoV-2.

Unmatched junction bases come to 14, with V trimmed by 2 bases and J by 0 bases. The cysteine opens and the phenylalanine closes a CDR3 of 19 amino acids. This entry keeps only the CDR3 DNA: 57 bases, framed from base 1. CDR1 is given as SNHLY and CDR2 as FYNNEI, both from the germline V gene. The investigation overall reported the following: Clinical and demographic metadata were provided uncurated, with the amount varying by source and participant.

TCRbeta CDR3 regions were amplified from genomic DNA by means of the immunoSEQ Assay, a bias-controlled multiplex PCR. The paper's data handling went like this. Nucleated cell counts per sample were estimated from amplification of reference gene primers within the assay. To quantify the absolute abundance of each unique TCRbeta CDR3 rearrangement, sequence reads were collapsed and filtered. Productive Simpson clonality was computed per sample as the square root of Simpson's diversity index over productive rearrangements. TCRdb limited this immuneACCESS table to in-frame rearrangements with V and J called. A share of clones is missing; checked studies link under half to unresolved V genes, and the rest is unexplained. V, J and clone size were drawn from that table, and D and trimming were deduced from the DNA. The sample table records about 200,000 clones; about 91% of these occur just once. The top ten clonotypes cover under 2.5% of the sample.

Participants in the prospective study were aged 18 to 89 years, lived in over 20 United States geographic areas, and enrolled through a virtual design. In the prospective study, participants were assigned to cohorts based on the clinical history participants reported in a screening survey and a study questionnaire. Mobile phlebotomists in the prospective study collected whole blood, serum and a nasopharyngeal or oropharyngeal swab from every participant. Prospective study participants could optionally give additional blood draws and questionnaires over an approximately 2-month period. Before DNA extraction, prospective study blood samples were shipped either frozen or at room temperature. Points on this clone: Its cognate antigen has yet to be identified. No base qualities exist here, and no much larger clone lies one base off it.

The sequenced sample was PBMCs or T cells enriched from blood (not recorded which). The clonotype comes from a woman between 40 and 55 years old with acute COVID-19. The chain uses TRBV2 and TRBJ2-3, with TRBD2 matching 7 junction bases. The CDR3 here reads CASSETGLVLRGSTDTQYF. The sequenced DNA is TGTGCCAGCAGTGAAACCGGACTAGTGTTAAGGGGTAGCACAGATACGCAGTATTTT.